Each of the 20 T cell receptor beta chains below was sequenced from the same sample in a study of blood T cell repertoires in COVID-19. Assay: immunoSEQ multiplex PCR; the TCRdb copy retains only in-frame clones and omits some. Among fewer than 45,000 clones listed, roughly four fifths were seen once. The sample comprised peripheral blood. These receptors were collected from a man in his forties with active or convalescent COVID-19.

The chain's CDR3 is CASSRGQPNQPQHF. In DNA, the CDR3 is TGTGCCAGCTCACGCGGACAGCCGAATCAGCCCCAGCATTTT. The chain recombines TRBV18 with TRBJ1-5; maybe TRBD1 (6 bases). CDR3 length: 14 amino acids. Trimming pared 4 bases from V and 4 bases from J, leaving 11 bases between. Germline CDR1 reads KGHSH; CDR2 reads LQKENI.

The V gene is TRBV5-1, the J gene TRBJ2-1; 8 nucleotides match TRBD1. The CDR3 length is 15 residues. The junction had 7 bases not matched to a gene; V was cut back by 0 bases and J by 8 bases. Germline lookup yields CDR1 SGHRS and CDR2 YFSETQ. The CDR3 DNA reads TGCGCCAGCAGCTTGGAGCAGGGGGCCTCGTATGAGCAGTTCTTC. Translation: CASSLEQGASYEQFF.

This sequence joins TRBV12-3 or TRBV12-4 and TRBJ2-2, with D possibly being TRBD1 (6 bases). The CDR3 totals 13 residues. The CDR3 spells CATRGGGTGELFF. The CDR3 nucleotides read TGTGCAACTCGAGGGGGTGGTACCGGGGAGCTGTTTTTT.

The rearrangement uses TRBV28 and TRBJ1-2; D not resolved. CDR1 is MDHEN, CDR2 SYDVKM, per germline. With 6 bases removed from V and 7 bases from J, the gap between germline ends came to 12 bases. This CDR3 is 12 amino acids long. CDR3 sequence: CASSQSLVGYTF. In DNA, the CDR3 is TGTGCCAGCAGCCAGTCCCTTGTTGGCTACACCTTC.

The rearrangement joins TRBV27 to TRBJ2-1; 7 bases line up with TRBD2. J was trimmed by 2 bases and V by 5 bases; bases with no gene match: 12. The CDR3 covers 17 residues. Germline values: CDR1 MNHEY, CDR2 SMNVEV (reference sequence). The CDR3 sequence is CASSPGTGRGAYNEQFF. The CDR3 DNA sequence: TGTGCCAGCAGTCCGGGGACGGGCCGGGGGGCCTACAATGAGCAGTTCTTC.

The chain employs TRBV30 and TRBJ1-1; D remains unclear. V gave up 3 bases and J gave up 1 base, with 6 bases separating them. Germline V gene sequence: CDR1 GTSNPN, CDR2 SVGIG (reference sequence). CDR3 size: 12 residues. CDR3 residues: CAWRAQNTEAFF. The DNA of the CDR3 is TGTGCCTGGAGAGCCCAGAACACTGAAGCTTTCTTT.

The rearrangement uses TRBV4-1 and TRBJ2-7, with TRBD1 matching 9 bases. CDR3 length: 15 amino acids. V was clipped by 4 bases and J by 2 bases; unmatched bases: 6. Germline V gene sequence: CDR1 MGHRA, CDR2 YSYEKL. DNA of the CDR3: TGCGCCAGCAGCCCGGGGACAGGGAACGCCTACGAGCAGTACTTC. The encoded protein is CASSPGTGNAYEQYF.

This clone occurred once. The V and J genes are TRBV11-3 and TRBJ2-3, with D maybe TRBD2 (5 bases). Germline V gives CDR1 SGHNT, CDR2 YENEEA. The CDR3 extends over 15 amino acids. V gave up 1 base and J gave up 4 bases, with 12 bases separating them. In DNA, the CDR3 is TGTGCCAGCAGCTTAGGAGGGAGTGGAGCAGATACGCAGTATTTT. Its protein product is CASSLGGSGADTQYF. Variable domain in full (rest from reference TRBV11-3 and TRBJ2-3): EAGVVQSPRYKIIEKKQPVAFWCNPISGHNTLYWYLQNLGQGPELLIRYENEEAVDDSQLPKDRFSAERLKGVDSTLKIQPAELGDSAVYLCASSLGGSGADTQYFGPGTRLTVL.

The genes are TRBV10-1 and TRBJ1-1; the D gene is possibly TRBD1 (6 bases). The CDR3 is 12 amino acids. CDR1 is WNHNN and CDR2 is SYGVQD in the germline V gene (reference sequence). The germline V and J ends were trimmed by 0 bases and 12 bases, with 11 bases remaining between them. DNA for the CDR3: TGCGCCAGCAGTGAGTCACAGGGCTTTACTTTCTTT. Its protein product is CASSESQGFTFF.

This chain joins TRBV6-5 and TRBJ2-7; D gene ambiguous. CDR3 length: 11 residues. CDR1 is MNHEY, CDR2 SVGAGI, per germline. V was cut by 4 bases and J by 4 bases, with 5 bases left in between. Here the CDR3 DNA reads TGTGCCAGCAGTTCCAATTACGAGCAGTACTTC. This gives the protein CASSSNYEQYF.

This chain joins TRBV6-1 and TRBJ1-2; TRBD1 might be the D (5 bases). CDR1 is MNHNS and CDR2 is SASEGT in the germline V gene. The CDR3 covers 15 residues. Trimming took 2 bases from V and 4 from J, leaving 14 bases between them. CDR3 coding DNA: TGTGCCAGCAGTGAACTAATCGGCGGGGGCTATGGCTACACCTTC. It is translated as CASSELIGGGYGYTF.

The CDR3 region is CATSEDSVTEAFF. The CDR3 nucleotides are TGTGCCACCAGCGAAGACAGCGTCACTGAAGCTTTCTTT. The chain uses TRBV15 and TRBJ1-1, with a weak D call TRBD1 (5 bases). Germline V gene data show CDR1 as LNHNV and CDR2 as YYDKDF (reference sequence). Trimming cost V 5 bases and J 4 bases, with 11 bases left between them. This CDR3 spans 13 amino acids.

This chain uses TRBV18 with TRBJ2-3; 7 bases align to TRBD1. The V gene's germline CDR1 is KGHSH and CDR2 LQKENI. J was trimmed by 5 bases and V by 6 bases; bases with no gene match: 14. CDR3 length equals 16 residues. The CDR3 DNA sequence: TGTGCCAGCTCGCCCTCGACAGGGTTTGGGTTAGATACGCAGTATTTT. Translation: CASSPSTGFGLDTQYF.

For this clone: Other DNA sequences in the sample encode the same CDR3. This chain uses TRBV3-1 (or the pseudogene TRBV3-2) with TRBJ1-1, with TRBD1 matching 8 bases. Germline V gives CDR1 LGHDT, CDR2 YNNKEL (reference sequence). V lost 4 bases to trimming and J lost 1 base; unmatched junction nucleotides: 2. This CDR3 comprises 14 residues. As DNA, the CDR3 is TGTGCCAGCAGCCTCGGACAGGGGAACACTGAAGCTTTCTTT. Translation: CASSLGQGNTEAFF.

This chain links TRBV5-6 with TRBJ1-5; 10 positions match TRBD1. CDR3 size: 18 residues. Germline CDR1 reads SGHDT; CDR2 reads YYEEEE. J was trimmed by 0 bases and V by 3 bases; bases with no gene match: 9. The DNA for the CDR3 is TGTGCCAGCAGCTATACCGGGACAGGGGACTATAGCAATCAGCCCCAGCATTTT. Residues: CASSYTGTGDYSNQPQHF.

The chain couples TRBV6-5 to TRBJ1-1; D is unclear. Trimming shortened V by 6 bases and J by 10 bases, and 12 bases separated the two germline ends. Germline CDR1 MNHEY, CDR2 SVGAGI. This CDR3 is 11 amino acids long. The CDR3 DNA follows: TGTGCCAGCAGCAACGGAGGATTAGCTTTCTTT. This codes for CASSNGGLAFF.

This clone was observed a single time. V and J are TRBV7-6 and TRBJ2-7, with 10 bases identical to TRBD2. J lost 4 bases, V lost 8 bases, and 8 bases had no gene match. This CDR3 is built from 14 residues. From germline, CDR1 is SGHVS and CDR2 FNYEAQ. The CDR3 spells CASRRSGGDYEQYF. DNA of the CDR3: TGTGCCAGCCGACGAAGCGGGGGGGATTACGAGCAGTACTTC. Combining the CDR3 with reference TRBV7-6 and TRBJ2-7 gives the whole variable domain GAGVSQSPRYKVTKRGQDVALRCDPISGHVSLYWYRQALGQGPEFLTYFNYEAQQDKSGLPNDRFSAERPEGSISTLTIQRTEQRDSAMYRCASRRSGGDYEQYFGPGTRLTVT.

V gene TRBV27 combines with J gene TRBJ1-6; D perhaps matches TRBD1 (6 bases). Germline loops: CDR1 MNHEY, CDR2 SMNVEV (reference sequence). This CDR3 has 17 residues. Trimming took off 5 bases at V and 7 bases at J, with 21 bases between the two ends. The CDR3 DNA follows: TGTGCCAGCAGTCCGCGAATAACCGGGACACGGAATTCACCCCTCCACTTT. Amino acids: CASSPRITGTRNSPLHF.

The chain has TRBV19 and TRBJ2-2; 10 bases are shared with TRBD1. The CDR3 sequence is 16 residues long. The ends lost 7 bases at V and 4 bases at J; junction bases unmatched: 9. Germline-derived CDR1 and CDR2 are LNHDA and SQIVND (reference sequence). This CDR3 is CASNQPGQGSTGELFF. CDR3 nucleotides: TGTGCCAGTAACCAACCGGGACAGGGGTCCACCGGGGAGCTGTTTTTT.

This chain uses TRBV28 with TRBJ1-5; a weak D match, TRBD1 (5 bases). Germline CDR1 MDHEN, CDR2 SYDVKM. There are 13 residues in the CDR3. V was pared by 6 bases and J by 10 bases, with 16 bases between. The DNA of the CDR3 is TGTGCCAGCAGCGAAGCAGGGAAACTCCCCCAGCATTTT. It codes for CASSEAGKLPQHF.